The 9 T cell receptor beta chains given below trace back to one sample, sequenced in a study of beta chain features in type 1 diabetes. Of the isolated RNA, all was reverse transcribed, and so the sequenced material was expressed TCRB transcripts. Data came from immunoSEQ multiplex PCR; TCRdb stores just in-frame clones and leaves some out. The sample yields about 220,000 clones, 9.5% to 13% seen once. The specimen was central memory CD4+ T cells from blood. The source of these receptors is a man younger than 35 in good health.

This clone has only a few counts. This sample also contains other DNA sequences that code for the same CDR3. V gene TRBV29-1 combines with J gene TRBJ1-2; possible D gene TRBD1, 6 bases. V lost 4 bases and J 0 bases, leaving 9 bases between the germline ends. The CDR3 length is 13 residues. Germline V gene sequence: CDR1 SQVTM, CDR2 ANQGSEA. CDR3 in amino acids: CSVGQASNYGYTF. CDR3 nucleotide sequence: TGCAGCGTTGGACAGGCATCTAACTATGGCTACACCTTC. The full variable domain, with the rest looked up from reference TRBV29-1 and TRBJ1-2, is SAVISQKPSRDICQRGTSLTIQCQVDSQVTMMFWYRQQPGQSLTLIATANQGSEATYESGFVIDKFPISRPNLTFSTLTVSNMSPEDSSIYLCSVGQASNYGYTFGSGTRLTVV.

This chain links TRBV28 with TRBJ2-1; D might be TRBD1 (6 bases). The CDR3 totals 12 residues. Germline V lookup: CDR1 MDHEN, CDR2 SYDVKM. Trimming removed 4 bases at V and 8 bases at J, with 9 bases between. The DNA of the CDR3 is TGTGCCAGCAGTTGGGGGCTGGATGAGCAGTTCTTC. Its protein is CASSWGLDEQFF.

The rearrangement uses TRBV4-2 and TRBJ1-2; possible D gene TRBD1, 6 bases. CDR3 length: 16 amino acids. Germline values: CDR1 LGHNA, CDR2 YNFKEQ. The V gene lost 4 bases and the J gene lost 6 bases, with 21 bases spanning the gap. The CDR3 region is CASSLPGGGKANGYTF. For the CDR3, the DNA is TGTGCCAGCAGCCTCCCGGGTGGGGGCAAAGCGAATGGCTACACCTTC.

The chain combines TRBV10-3 with TRBJ2-7; the D is unclear. Trimming pared 10 bases from V and 4 bases from J, leaving 20 bases between. The CDR3 extends over 14 amino acids. CDR1 is ENHRY and CDR2 is SYGVKD in the germline V gene. CDR3 bases: TGTGCCACAAGGCGGAACAGTGGATCTTACGAGCAGTACTTC. It specifies CATRRNSGSYEQYF.

The rearrangement uses TRBV5-1 and TRBJ2-7; D could derive from TRBD1 or TRBD2 (5 bases each). CDR1 is SGHRS, CDR2 YFSETQ, per germline. The CDR3 has 14 amino acids. Trimming took off 4 bases at V and 3 bases at J, with 14 bases between the two ends. CDR3 coding DNA: TGCGCCAGCAGCCCACCGGGGCTCAGCTACGAGCAGTACTTC. It is translated as CASSPPGLSYEQYF.

This clone showed up just a few times. The J gene is TRBJ1-4, the V gene TRBV5-1; 9 nucleotides align to TRBD1. The ends lost 3 bases at V and 7 bases at J; junction bases unmatched: 4. Germline V lookup: CDR1 SGHRS, CDR2 YFSETQ. This CDR3 region has 14 residues. CDR3 in amino acids: CASSSGTGSEKLFF. In DNA, the CDR3 is TGCGCCAGCAGCTCCGGGACAGGGAGTGAAAAACTGTTTTTT.

This sequence joins TRBV5-1 and TRBJ2-3, with 9 nucleotides matching TRBD1. This CDR3 has 14 residues. Germline V gene sequence: CDR1 SGHRS, CDR2 YFSETQ. The trim removed 1 base at V and 5 bases at J, leaving 2 bases unmatched. Here the CDR3 DNA reads TGCGCCAGCAGCTTGACAGGGGGCGAAGATACGCAGTATTTT. It yields the protein CASSLTGGEDTQYF.

This clone turned up a few times. The chain couples TRBV29-1 to TRBJ1-5; D ambiguous. The germline gives CDR1 SQVTM, CDR2 ANQGSEA. The V and J ends lost 3 bases and 0 bases respectively, with 6 bases between them. The CDR3 consists of 13 residues. The CDR3 DNA follows: TGCAGCGTTGAGGAAACTAGCAATCAGCCCCAGCATTTT. Amino acids: CSVEETSNQPQHF.

The V gene is TRBV27, the J gene TRBJ2-7, with 9 positions matching TRBD2. V lost 8 bases and J lost 4; bases outside the gene matches: 9. This CDR3 has 14 amino acids. Germline values: CDR1 MNHEY, CDR2 SMNVEV (reference sequence). CDR3 DNA sequence: TGTGCCAGCCTCTCGGCTAGCGGGGCGTACGAGCAGTACTTC. It translates to CASLSASGAYEQYF.